A single sample gave rise to the 29 T cell receptor beta chains below, sequenced in a study of blood T cell repertoires in COVID-19. Libraries were prepared by immunoSEQ multiplex PCR; TCRdb keeps only in-frame clonotypes and omits some of them. The profile shows about 320,000 clones, about 83% of them singletons. Input material: peripheral blood. Source of these receptors: a woman in her fifties or sixties with acute or convalescent COVID-19.

This rearrangement joins TRBV12-5 to TRBJ2-3; 8 positions agree with TRBD1. In germline, CDR1 is LGHNT, CDR2 FRNRAP. The V gene end was trimmed by 0 bases and the J gene end by 2 bases; junction bases not matched to a gene: 19. The CDR3 contains 21 residues. The CDR3 sequence: CASGLVLGRGPSTGLTDTQYF. The CDR3 nucleotides are TGTGCTAGTGGTTTGGTACTGGGCAGGGGGCCCAGTACTGGCCTCACAGATACGCAGTATTTT. Using reference TRBV12-5 and TRBJ2-3 for the parts outside the CDR3, the full variable domain is DARVTQTPRHKVTEMGQEVTMRCQPILGHNTVFWYRQTMMQGLELLAYFRNRAPLDDSGMPKDRFSAEMPDATLATLKIQPSEPRDSAVYFCASGLVLGRGPSTGLTDTQYFGPGTRLTVL.

V gene TRBV2 combines with J gene TRBJ2-1; 8 bases are shared with TRBD2. V gave up 6 bases and J gave up 3 bases; unmatched junction bases: 4. This CDR3 comprises 14 residues. Germline V gene data show CDR1 as SNHLY and CDR2 as FYNNEI. The CDR3 is CASRSGRSYNEQFF. CDR3 nucleotide sequence: TGTGCCAGCAGAAGCGGGAGAAGCTACAATGAGCAGTTCTTC.

V is TRBV7-3 and J is TRBJ2-3; 9 positions agree with TRBD2. V lost 4 bases and J lost 4; bases outside the gene matches: 12. CDR1 is SGHTA, CDR2 FQGTGA, per germline. This CDR3 spans 17 amino acids. The CDR3 bases are TGTGCCAGCAGCTACGCGGGGAGCGGGAGGTCAGCAGATACGCAGTATTTT. Translating it yields CASSYAGSGRSADTQYF.

The genes are TRBV18 and TRBJ2-5; a possible D gene is TRBD2 (5 bases). The CDR3 runs to 14 residues. Trimming stripped 2 bases from V and 4 bases from J, with 11 bases between. CDR1 is KGHSH and CDR2 is LQKENI in the germline V gene. CDR3 amino acids: CASSPTEGRETQYF. CDR3 DNA sequence: TGTGCCAGCTCACCAACCGAGGGTCGAGAGACCCAGTACTTC.

The rearrangement uses TRBV5-4 and TRBJ2-2; 11 positions match TRBD1. Trimming removed 4 bases from V and 6 bases from J; junction bases left unmatched: 2. This CDR3 is built from 14 residues. From germline, CDR1 is SGHNT and CDR2 YYREEE (reference sequence). The CDR3 here is CASSGDRGSGELFF. Here the CDR3 DNA reads TGTGCCAGCAGCGGGGACAGGGGGTCCGGGGAGCTGTTTTTT.

The chain employs TRBV29-1 and TRBJ2-1; D is possibly TRBD2 (5 bases). This CDR3 comprises 12 residues. Trimming removed 7 bases from V and 4 bases from J, with 11 bases in between. From germline, CDR1 is SQVTM and CDR2 ANQGSEA. The CDR3 DNA follows: TGCAGCGGATTCCGGGGATACAATGAGCAGTTCTTC. Residues: CSGFRGYNEQFF.

The CDR3 DNA follows: TGTGCCAGCAGCGTTACCCGAGGGCCTGGAAACACCATATATTTT. Translated: CASSVTRGPGNTIYF. V is TRBV6-5 and J is TRBJ1-3; D ambiguous. The germline V gene has CDR1 MNHEY and CDR2 SVGAGI. V gave up 6 bases and J gave up 2 bases, with 14 bases separating them. CDR3 size: 15 residues.

The chain uses TRBV19 and TRBJ2-2, with D unresolved. The CDR3 is 15 amino acids. The germline V and J ends were trimmed by 1 base and 2 bases, with 8 bases remaining between them. Germline CDR1 LNHDA, CDR2 SQIVND (reference sequence). The CDR3 here is CASSIGLTNTGELFF. The DNA for the CDR3 is TGTGCCAGTAGTATAGGACTTACAAACACCGGGGAGCTGTTTTTT.

This clone was recorded only once. The rearrangement joins TRBV6-5 to TRBJ1-2, with 8 nucleotides matching TRBD1. The germline gives CDR1 MNHEY, CDR2 SVGAGI. The CDR3 sequence is 13 residues long. J gave up 6 bases and V 6 bases, and 6 bases lay outside the gene matches. CDR3 DNA: TGTGCCAGCAGGGCAGGGGGCTCAGATGGCTACACCTTC. Protein product: CASRAGGSDGYTF.

The chain combines TRBV7-2 with TRBJ2-7, with TRBD1 identical over 9 bases. This CDR3 is built from 15 residues. V was clipped by 3 bases and J by 3 bases; unmatched bases: 6. Germline values: CDR1 SGHTA, CDR2 FQGNSA. The CDR3 spells CASSFAGQGFYEQYF. The CDR3 DNA follows: TGTGCCAGCAGCTTCGCGGGACAGGGTTTCTACGAGCAGTACTTC.

The chain links TRBV6-2 or TRBV6-3 to TRBJ1-5, with D hard to call. V gave up 0 bases and J gave up 1 base, with 10 bases separating them. Looked up from germline, CDR1 is MNHEY and CDR2 is SVGEGT. This CDR3 is built from 16 residues. The CDR3 here is CASSYSGGLSNQPQHF. The DNA for the CDR3 is TGTGCCAGCAGTTACTCCGGCGGGCTGAGCAATCAGCCCCAGCATTTT.

The V call is TRBV5-1, the J call TRBJ2-3, with TRBD1 matching over 8 bases. The V gene end was trimmed by 4 bases and the J gene end by 2 bases; junction bases not matched to a gene: 6. Germline CDR1 is SGHRS and CDR2 is YFSETQ. The CDR3 is 15 amino acids. The CDR3 bases are TGCGCCAGCAGCACCGGGGACAGGCCCACAGATACGCAGTATTTT. It specifies CASSTGDRPTDTQYF.

The chain has TRBV28 and TRBJ2-3; TRBD2 agrees at 12 bases. The CDR3 totals 16 residues. Germline CDR1 is MDHEN and CDR2 is SYDVKM. The junction had 9 bases not matched to a gene; V was cut back by 4 bases and J by 7 bases. The CDR3 region is CASSSTTSGSVNTQYF. DNA of the CDR3: TGTGCCAGCAGTTCAACGACTAGCGGGAGTGTCAATACGCAGTATTTT.

This chain joins TRBV28 and TRBJ2-1; D possibly corresponds to TRBD1 (5 bases). V was cut by 5 bases and J by 0 bases, with 11 bases left in between. Germline CDR1 is MDHEN and CDR2 is SYDVKM. The CDR3 has 15 residues. The CDR3, as DNA: TGTGCCAGCAGTCCGACAGCCATCTCCTACAATGAGCAGTTCTTC. This sequence encodes CASSPTAISYNEQFF.

The gene calls are TRBV5-1 and TRBJ2-4, with 8 nucleotides matching TRBD1. This CDR3 is built from 16 residues. Germline CDR1 reads SGHRS; CDR2 reads YFSETQ. The V and J ends lost 0 bases and 7 bases, in that order; junction bases with no gene match: 9. For the CDR3, the DNA is TGCGCCAGCAGCTTGGGGGACAGGTCACCAGGGAACATTCAGTACTTC. Translation gives CASSLGDRSPGNIQYF.

This clone was detected once. The chain couples TRBV5-1 to TRBJ1-3; 7 positions agree with TRBD1. CDR1 is SGHRS and CDR2 is YFSETQ in the germline V gene. The CDR3 is made up of 14 amino acids. Trimming at V came to 4 bases and at J to 4 bases, leaving 5 bases not matched to a gene. The CDR3 region is CASSPGTVGNTIYF. In DNA, the CDR3 is TGCGCCAGCAGCCCAGGGACAGTGGGAAACACCATATATTTT. Supplemented by reference TRBV5-1 and TRBJ1-3, the full variable domain reads KAGVTQTPRYLIKTRGQQVTLSCSPISGHRSVSWYQQTPGQGLQFLFEYFSETQRNKGNFPGRFSGRQFSNSRSEMNVSTLELGDSALYLCASSPGTVGNTIYFGEGSWLTVV.

V is TRBV9 and J is TRBJ2-2, with 10 nucleotides matching TRBD2. Germline-derived CDR1 and CDR2 are SGDLS and YYNGEE. V dropped 3 bases and J dropped 3; count of bases not matched to a gene: 11. The CDR3 runs to 18 residues. The CDR3: CASSARPRLAGDTGELFF. Written as DNA, the CDR3 is TGTGCCAGCAGCGCGCGCCCTCGACTAGCGGGTGACACCGGGGAGCTGTTTTTT.

The V call is TRBV7-2, the J call TRBJ2-3; D gene uncertain. Germline CDR1 is SGHTA and CDR2 is FQGNSA. The CDR3 sequence is 14 residues long. Trimming took off 1 base at V and 2 bases at J, with 7 bases between the two ends. The CDR3 DNA reads TGTGCCAGCAGCTTAGACAGATACACAGATACGCAGTATTTT. It specifies CASSLDRYTDTQYF.

V gene TRBV28 combines with J gene TRBJ2-3; 8 bases agree with TRBD2. CDR1 MDHEN and CDR2 SYDVKM come from the germline V gene. This CDR3 region has 16 residues. Trimming took 2 bases from V and 4 from J; bases not matched to a gene: 8. The CDR3, as DNA: TGTGCCAGCAGTTTAACTTCCGGGAGGGCGGCAGATACGCAGTATTTT. As protein: CASSLTSGRAADTQYF. Full variable domain (missing parts from reference TRBV28 and TRBJ2-3): DVKVTQSSRYLVKRTGEKVFLECVQDMDHENMFWYRQDPGLGLRLIYFSYDVKMKEKGDIPEGYSVSREKKERFSLILESASTNQTSMYLCASSLTSGRAADTQYFGPGTRLTVL.

There are a few counts of this clone. The DNA for the CDR3 is TGTGCCAGCAGCGCCAATGGACTGAATTACAATGAGCAGTTCTTC. This translates into CASSANGLNYNEQFF. The gene calls are TRBV7-3 and TRBJ2-1; weak D call: TRBD2 (5 bases). Germline V CDR1 and CDR2: SGHTA, FQGTGA. The CDR3 is 15 residues long. Trimming left V 5 bases short and J 4 bases short, with 15 bases between.

About this clone: Different DNA sequences within this sample yield the same CDR3. This sequence joins TRBV5-1 and TRBJ1-2, with D unresolved. Trimming removed 0 bases from V and 2 bases from J, with 8 bases in between. CDR3 length equals 14 residues. Per the germline V gene, CDR1 is SGHRS and CDR2 is YFSETQ. The CDR3: CASSLAGGNYGYTF. The DNA for the CDR3 is TGCGCCAGCAGCTTGGCCGGCGGGAACTATGGCTACACCTTC. Combining the CDR3 with reference TRBV5-1 and TRBJ1-2 gives the whole variable domain KAGVTQTPRYLIKTRGQQVTLSCSPISGHRSVSWYQQTPGQGLQFLFEYFSETQRNKGNFPGRFSGRQFSNSRSEMNVSTLELGDSALYLCASSLAGGNYGYTFGSGTRLTVV.

The rearrangement joins TRBV2 to TRBJ2-1; 10 bases map to TRBD2. Germline lookup yields CDR1 SNHLY and CDR2 FYNNEI. V was clipped by 6 bases and J by 5 bases; unmatched bases: 1. The CDR3 runs 13 residues. The CDR3 DNA sequence: TGTGCCAGCAGAGCGGGGGGGAACAATGAGCAGTTCTTC. Translating it yields CASRAGGNNEQFF.

The chain carries TRBV28 and TRBJ2-1; TRBD2 aligns across 7 bases. The CDR3 covers 14 residues. Germline trimming cut 3 bases from V and 6 bases from J; bases unmatched to any gene: 5. CDR1 and CDR2 from the germline V gene are MDHEN and SYDVKM. The CDR3 spells CASSFGGGPNEQFF. CDR3 DNA: TGTGCCAGCAGTTTCGGGGGAGGGCCCAATGAGCAGTTCTTC.

This clone was picked up a small number of times. V usage is TRBV15 and J usage is TRBJ2-1; 7 bases align to TRBD2. The CDR3 covers 19 residues. The V segment lost 0 bases and the J segment 0 bases; nucleotides outside the gene matches: 11. The germline gives CDR1 LNHNV, CDR2 YYDKDF (reference sequence). The CDR3 DNA sequence: TGTGCCACCAGCAGAGATTTAACGGGAGGCACCCGCTCCTACAATGAGCAGTTCTTC. It specifies CATSRDLTGGTRSYNEQFF.

The chain combines TRBV25-1 with TRBJ2-7; 12 bases agree with TRBD1. The CDR3 sequence is 13 residues long. CDR1 is MGHDK and CDR2 is SYGVNS in the germline V gene. V gave up 9 bases and J gave up 3 bases; unmatched junction bases: 3. This CDR3 reads CASGTGGLYEQYF. The DNA for the CDR3 is TGTGCCAGTGGGACAGGGGGCCTCTACGAGCAGTACTTC.

This clone was picked up a small number of times. The genes are TRBV7-8 and TRBJ1-3; D perhaps matches TRBD1 (5 bases). The ends were cut back, 1 base at V and 4 bases at J, with 8 bases in the middle. The CDR3 has 14 amino acids. Looked up from germline, CDR1 is SGHVS and CDR2 is FQNEAQ. In DNA form, the CDR3 reads TGTGCCAGCAGCTTAGGGACATGGGGAAACACCATATATTTT. Amino acid sequence: CASSLGTWGNTIYF.

The chain couples TRBV20-1 to TRBJ1-2; D perhaps matches TRBD1 (5 bases). CDR3 length: 12 residues. Germline V gene lookup returns CDR1 DFQATT and CDR2 SNEGSKA (reference sequence). Between the trimmed V and J ends, which lost 3 bases and 7 bases, there was a span of 12 bases. The CDR3 nucleotides are TGCAGTGCTAGTGAGGGGCGGCTTGGCTACACCTTC. Its translation is CSASEGRLGYTF.

The chain combines TRBV12-5 with TRBJ2-1; the match to TRBD2 covers 10 bases. Germline trimming cut 6 bases from V and 3 bases from J; bases unmatched to any gene: 5. The germline gives CDR1 LGHNT, CDR2 FRNRAP. The CDR3 runs to 15 residues. Here the CDR3 reads CASGKGLANYNEQFF. The CDR3 coding sequence is TGTGCTAGTGGCAAGGGACTAGCGAACTACAATGAGCAGTTCTTC. Looking up the rest from reference TRBV12-5 and TRBJ2-1 gives the full variable domain: DARVTQTPRHKVTEMGQEVTMRCQPILGHNTVFWYRQTMMQGLELLAYFRNRAPLDDSGMPKDRFSAEMPDATLATLKIQPSEPRDSAVYFCASGKGLANYNEQFFGPGTRLTVL.

The chain recombines TRBV3-1 (or the pseudogene TRBV3-2) with TRBJ2-7, with 9 bases identical to TRBD1. V lost 3 bases and J lost 3; bases outside the gene matches: 3. CDR1 and CDR2 (germline): LGHDT, YNNKEL (reference sequence). CDR3 length: 14 residues. DNA for the CDR3: TGTGCCAGCAGCCACCGGGACAGGGACTACGAGCAGTACTTC. Encoded protein: CASSHRDRDYEQYF.